Below, 22 T cell receptor beta chains from the same sample are listed, as sequenced in a study of blood T cell repertoires in COVID-19. This table comes from immunoSEQ multiplex PCR, and its TCRdb copy is limited to in-frame clones, with some not included. This table has roughly 230,000 clones, 80% to 90% appearing once. Sequenced: peripheral blood. The receptors shown here come from a woman aged 40 to 50 who had recovered from COVID-19.

This rearrangement joins TRBV2 to TRBJ2-1, with D maybe TRBD2 (6 bases). V was pared by 6 bases and J by 0 bases, with 12 bases between. Germline CDR1 reads SNHLY; CDR2 reads FYNNEI. The CDR3 is made up of 15 amino acids. The CDR3 spells CASSSTGVSYNEQFF. DNA for the CDR3: TGTGCCAGCAGCTCTACGGGGGTCTCCTACAATGAGCAGTTCTTC.

The genes are TRBV6-5 and TRBJ1-1; no definite D call. This CDR3 is 13 amino acids long. Trimming took 6 bases from V and 1 from J, leaving 9 bases between them. Germline values: CDR1 MNHEY, CDR2 SVGAGI. As DNA, the CDR3 is TGTGCCAGCAGCCAGACACGGAACACTGAAGCTTTCTTT. Its translation: CASSQTRNTEAFF.

The chain links TRBV6-6 to TRBJ2-2; no definite D call. V dropped 6 bases and J dropped 7 bases, with 6 bases sitting between them. Looked up from germline, CDR1 is MNHNY and CDR2 is SVGAGI (reference sequence). This CDR3 has 11 residues. This chain's CDR3 is CASRALGELFF. As DNA, the CDR3 is TGTGCCAGCAGAGCCCTCGGGGAGCTGTTTTTT.

The chain has TRBV3-1 (or the pseudogene TRBV3-2) and TRBJ1-1; 9 nucleotides line up with TRBD1. Germline V gene lookup returns CDR1 LGHDT and CDR2 YNNKEL (reference sequence). This CDR3 spans 14 amino acids. Germline trimming cut 1 base from V and 7 bases from J; bases unmatched to any gene: 4. In DNA, the CDR3 is TGTGCCAGCAGCCAAGCGGGACAGGGTGTTGAAGCTTTCTTT. This translates into CASSQAGQGVEAFF.

The chain recombines TRBV2 with TRBJ2-7, with 9 positions matching TRBD1. The germline gives CDR1 SNHLY, CDR2 FYNNEI. The trim removed 8 bases at V and 5 bases at J, leaving 10 bases unmatched. CDR3 length: 14 residues. The CDR3 bases are TGTGCCAGCTACCCGGGACAGGGTTTCCACGAGCAGTACTTC. Protein product: CASYPGQGFHEQYF.

The chain couples TRBV6-5 to TRBJ1-1; D is unresolved. The CDR3 is made up of 16 amino acids. CDR1 is MNHEY and CDR2 is SVGAGI in the germline V gene. V was pared by 3 bases and J by 0 bases, with 14 bases between. Written as DNA, the CDR3 is TGTGCCAGCAGTTATGGCCCGTCTCGCATGAACACTGAAGCTTTCTTT. Protein product: CASSYGPSRMNTEAFF.

This sequence joins TRBV6-4 and TRBJ1-6, with D perhaps TRBD1 (5 bases). Germline V gene lookup returns CDR1 MRHNA and CDR2 SNTAGT. V was cut by 5 bases and J by 7 bases, with 9 bases left in between. The CDR3 is made up of 13 amino acids. CDR3 loop: CASSSSGNSPLHF. In DNA form, the CDR3 reads TGTGCCAGCAGTTCGTCAGGGAATTCACCCCTCCACTTT.

The J gene is TRBJ2-2, the V gene TRBV20-1; 8 positions agree with TRBD1. V lost 3 bases to trimming and J lost 6 bases; unmatched junction nucleotides: 9. In germline, CDR1 is DFQATT, CDR2 SNEGSKA (reference sequence). The CDR3 consists of 15 residues. CDR3 DNA: TGCAGTGCTAGTGCAGGGGGCGCGGTGGCCGGGGAGCTGTTTTTT. Its translation: CSASAGGAVAGELFF.

The J gene is TRBJ2-3, the V gene TRBV7-3; maybe TRBD2 (5 bases). There are 16 residues in the CDR3. Germline CDR1 SGHTA, CDR2 FQGTGA. Deletions cut 5 bases from V and 4 bases from J, with 19 bases between. The CDR3 protein is CASSPGLGRGSDTQYF. In DNA, the CDR3 is TGTGCCAGCAGCCCGGGGTTGGGCCGCGGGTCAGATACGCAGTATTTT.

V and J are TRBV30 and TRBJ2-1, with unresolved D. Germline V gives CDR1 GTSNPN, CDR2 SVGIG (reference sequence). Trimming pared 3 bases from V and 3 bases from J, leaving 9 bases between. This CDR3 is 13 amino acids long. CDR3 DNA: TGTGCCTGGAGACTCGTCAACTACAATGAGCAGTTCTTC. Residues: CAWRLVNYNEQFF.

The chain recombines TRBV12-3 or TRBV12-4 with TRBJ1-4; D unclear. This CDR3 spans 11 amino acids. Trimming left V 3 bases short and J 8 bases short, with 4 bases between. CDR3 coding DNA: TGTGCCAGCAGTTTTGAGGAAAAACTGTTTTTT. The encoded protein is CASSFEEKLFF.

This clone was counted a few times. The gene calls are TRBV14 and TRBJ2-1; D call uncertain. Trimming left V 1 base short and J 8 bases short, with 9 bases between. CDR1 and CDR2 from the germline V gene are SGHDN and FVKESK. The CDR3 contains 13 residues. The CDR3 protein is CASSQVKTDEQFF. The DNA for the CDR3 is TGTGCCAGCAGCCAAGTCAAAACGGATGAGCAGTTCTTC.

The chain is built from TRBV27 and TRBJ1-4, with D perhaps matching TRBD1 (5 bases). Trimming left V 3 bases short and J 1 base short, with 12 bases between. In germline, CDR1 is MNHEY, CDR2 SMNVEV (reference sequence). The length of the CDR3 is 16 residues. The CDR3 spells CASSFHATVTNEKLFF. CDR3 bases: TGTGCCAGCAGTTTTCACGCGACAGTAACTAATGAAAAACTGTTTTTT.

The rearrangement links TRBV9 to TRBJ2-3; 9 bases are shared with TRBD2. J gave up 0 bases and V 0 bases, and 2 bases lay outside the gene matches. There are 16 residues in the CDR3. Germline lookup yields CDR1 SGDLS and CDR2 YYNGEE. CDR3 DNA sequence: TGTGCCAGCAGCGTAGTACTAGCGGGTAGCACAGATACGCAGTATTTT. Translation gives CASSVVLAGSTDTQYF.

CDR3 in amino acids: CASSQTVMNTEAFF. As DNA, the CDR3 is TGTGCCAGCAGCCAGACAGTCATGAACACTGAAGCTTTCTTT. The gene calls are TRBV7-2 and TRBJ1-1; a weak D match, TRBD1 (5 bases). The V gene lost 5 bases and the J gene lost 0 bases, with 10 bases spanning the gap. This CDR3 spans 14 amino acids. In germline, CDR1 is SGHTA, CDR2 FQGNSA.

The V call is TRBV5-8, the J call TRBJ2-1, with 8 bases identical to TRBD2. CDR1 is SGHTS, CDR2 YDEGEE, per germline. The CDR3 covers 13 residues. J gave up 6 bases and V 3 bases, and 2 bases lay outside the gene matches. CDR3 sequence (DNA): TGTGCCAGCAGCTGGAGCGGGAGCAATGAGCAGTTCTTC. Translated, it gives CASSWSGSNEQFF. Supplemented by reference TRBV5-8 and TRBJ2-1, the full variable domain reads EAGVTQSPTHLIKTRGQQATLRCSPISGHTSVYWYQQALGLGLQFLLWYDEGEERNRGNFPPRFSGRQFPNYSSELNVNALELEDSALYLCASSWSGSNEQFFGPGTRLTVL.

The chain links TRBV18 to TRBJ2-2; tentatively, D is TRBD1 (5 bases). With 3 bases removed from V and 0 bases from J, the gap between germline ends came to 8 bases. Germline V CDR1 and CDR2: KGHSH, LQKENI. This CDR3 contains 15 residues. CDR3 DNA: TGTGCCAGCTCACCCAGGACACCGAACACCGGGGAGCTGTTTTTT. Residues: CASSPRTPNTGELFF.

CDR3 coding DNA: TGTGCCAGCAGCGTAGCACGGGGGGGATCCGGGGAGCTGTTTTTT. Amino acid sequence: CASSVARGGSGELFF. This chain links TRBV9 with TRBJ2-2, with 8 bases fitting TRBD2. From germline, CDR1 is SGDLS and CDR2 YYNGEE. V shed 0 bases, J shed 6 bases, and the junction held 4 bases outside the gene matches. The length of the CDR3 is 15 residues.

The table lists this clone with a count of one. This chain uses TRBV27 with TRBJ1-6, with D hard to call. The germline V and J ends were trimmed by 5 bases and 4 bases, with 6 bases remaining between them. CDR3 length: 13 residues. The germline gives CDR1 MNHEY, CDR2 SMNVEV (reference sequence). The CDR3 bases are TGTGCCAGCAGTCCCGTTTATAATTCACCCCTCCACTTT. Amino acids: CASSPVYNSPLHF.

The chain uses TRBV5-1 and TRBJ2-4, with 13 positions matching TRBD2. With 4 bases clipped from V and 6 bases from J, the junction kept 7 bases outside the gene matches. This CDR3 region has 16 residues. Germline V gene data show CDR1 as SGHRS and CDR2 as YFSETQ. CDR3: CASSHGTSGTGNIQYF. CDR3 in DNA: TGCGCCAGCAGCCACGGGACTAGCGGGACTGGAAACATTCAGTACTTC.

This sequence joins TRBV11-2 and TRBJ2-4; TRBD2 matches at 8 bases. Trimming cost V 5 bases and J 6 bases; bases outside gene matches: 9. This CDR3 spans 15 amino acids. CDR1 and CDR2 from the germline V gene are SGHAT and FQNNGV. In DNA form, the CDR3 reads TGTGCCAGCAGCCTTCGAGCGGGAGAAGGAAACATTCAGTACTTC. The encoded protein is CASSLRAGEGNIQYF. The whole variable domain, remainder taken from reference TRBV11-2 and TRBJ2-4, is EAGVAQSPRYKIIEKRQSVAFWCNPISGHATLYWYQQILGQGPKLLIQFQNNGVVDDSQLPKDRFSAERLKGVDSTLKIQPAKLEDSAVYLCASSLRAGEGNIQYFGAGTRLSVL.

The chain has TRBV28 and TRBJ1-1; 8 nucleotides agree with TRBD1. J was trimmed by 6 bases and V by 6 bases; bases with no gene match: 9. Germline V gene sequence: CDR1 MDHEN, CDR2 SYDVKM. This CDR3 comprises 14 residues. In nucleotides, the CDR3 is TGTGCCAGCAGCCGAATCACAGGGGGAGCTGAAGCTTTCTTT. Residues: CASSRITGGAEAFF.